Included here is one T cell receptor (beta chain) sequence, with context. The data are from a study of T cell responses to AZD1222 COVID-19 vaccine. Across the study: The study pooled second doses at about 4 or about 12 weeks.

TCRdb keeps only in-frame clones here, not all; method: immunoSEQ multiplex PCR. The repertoire holds about 94,000 clones, with around nine tenths as singletons. The CDR3 is made up of 14 amino acids. CDR1 is MNHEY and CDR2 is SVGAGI in the germline V gene. The V gene end was trimmed by 6 bases and the J gene end by 6 bases; junction bases not matched to a gene: 7. The specimen was peripheral blood, collected on day 0 of AZD1222 vaccination. The receptor was isolated from an adult in good health. The chain uses TRBV6-5 and TRBJ2-3, with 9 bases identical to TRBD1. CDR3 sequence (DNA): TGTGCCAGCAGGGGGACAGGGCTTGGGGATACGCAGTATTTT. Translating it yields CASRGTGLGDTQYF.